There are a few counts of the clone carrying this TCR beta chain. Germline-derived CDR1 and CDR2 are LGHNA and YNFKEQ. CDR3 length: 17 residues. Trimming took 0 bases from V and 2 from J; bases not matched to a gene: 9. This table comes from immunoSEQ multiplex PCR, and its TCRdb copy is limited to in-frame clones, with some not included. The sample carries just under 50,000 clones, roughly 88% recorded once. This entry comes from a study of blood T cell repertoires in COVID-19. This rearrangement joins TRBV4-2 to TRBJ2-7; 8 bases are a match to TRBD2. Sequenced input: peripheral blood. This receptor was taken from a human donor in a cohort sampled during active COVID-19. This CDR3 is CASSQDVSGLVTYEQYF. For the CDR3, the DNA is TGTGCCAGCAGCCAAGATGTTTCGGGACTAGTGACCTACGAGCAGTACTTC.